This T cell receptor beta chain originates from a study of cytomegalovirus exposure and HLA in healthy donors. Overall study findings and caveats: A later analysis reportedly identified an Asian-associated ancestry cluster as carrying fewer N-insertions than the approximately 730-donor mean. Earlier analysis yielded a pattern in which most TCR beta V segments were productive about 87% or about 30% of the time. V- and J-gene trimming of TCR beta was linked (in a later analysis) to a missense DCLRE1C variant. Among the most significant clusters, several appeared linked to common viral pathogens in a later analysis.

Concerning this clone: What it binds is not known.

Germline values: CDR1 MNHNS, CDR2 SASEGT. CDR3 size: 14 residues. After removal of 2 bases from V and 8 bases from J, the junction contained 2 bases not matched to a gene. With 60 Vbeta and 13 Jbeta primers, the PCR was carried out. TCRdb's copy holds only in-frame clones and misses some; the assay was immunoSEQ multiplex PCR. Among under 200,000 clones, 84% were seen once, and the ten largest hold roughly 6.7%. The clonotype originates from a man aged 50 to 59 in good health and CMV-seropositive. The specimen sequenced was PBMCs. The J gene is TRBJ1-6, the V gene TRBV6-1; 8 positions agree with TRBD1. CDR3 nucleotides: TGTGCCAGCAGTGAATCAGGGGGCTATTCACCCCTCCACTTT. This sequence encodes CASSESGGYSPLHF.